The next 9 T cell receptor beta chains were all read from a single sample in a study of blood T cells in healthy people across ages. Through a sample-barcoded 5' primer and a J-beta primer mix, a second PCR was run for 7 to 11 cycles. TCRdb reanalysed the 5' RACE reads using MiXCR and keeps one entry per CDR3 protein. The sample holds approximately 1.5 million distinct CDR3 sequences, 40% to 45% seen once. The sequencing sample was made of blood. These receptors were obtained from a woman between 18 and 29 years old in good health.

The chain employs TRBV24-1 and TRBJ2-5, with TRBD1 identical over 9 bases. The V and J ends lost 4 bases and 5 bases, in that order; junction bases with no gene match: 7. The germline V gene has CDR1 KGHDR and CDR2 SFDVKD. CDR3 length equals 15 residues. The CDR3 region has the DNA TGTGCCACCAGTGACGGGACAGGGTTTTCGGAGACCCAGTACTTC. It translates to CATSDGTGFSETQYF.

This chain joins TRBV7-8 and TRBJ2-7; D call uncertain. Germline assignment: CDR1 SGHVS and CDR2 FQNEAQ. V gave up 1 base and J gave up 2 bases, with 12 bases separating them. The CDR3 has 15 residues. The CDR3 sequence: CASSLDLGFAYEQYF. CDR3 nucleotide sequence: TGTGCCAGCAGCTTAGATTTGGGTTTTGCCTACGAGCAGTACTTC.

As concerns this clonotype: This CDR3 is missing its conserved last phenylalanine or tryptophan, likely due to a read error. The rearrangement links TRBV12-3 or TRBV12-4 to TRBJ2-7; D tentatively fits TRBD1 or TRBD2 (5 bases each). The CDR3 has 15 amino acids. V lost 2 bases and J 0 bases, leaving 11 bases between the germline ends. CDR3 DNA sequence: TGTGCCAGCAGTTTATTGCCAGGGAGCTCCTACGAGCAGTACTCC. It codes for CASSLLPGSSYEQYS.

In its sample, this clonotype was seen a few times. The CDR3 DNA is TGTGCCAGCAGTCAGACTAGCGGGGGGTACTACGAGCAGTACTTC. It codes for CASSQTSGGYYEQYF. This chain joins TRBV12-3 or TRBV12-4 and TRBJ2-7; 13 bases are shared with TRBD2. Trimming at V came to 5 bases and at J to 3 bases, leaving 4 bases not matched to a gene. This CDR3 spans 15 amino acids.

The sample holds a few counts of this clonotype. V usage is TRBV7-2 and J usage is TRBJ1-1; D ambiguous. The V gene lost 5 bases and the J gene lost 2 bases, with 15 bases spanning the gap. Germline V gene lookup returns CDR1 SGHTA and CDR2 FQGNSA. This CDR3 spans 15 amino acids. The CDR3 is CASSAPFGFNTEAFF. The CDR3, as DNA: TGTGCCAGCAGCGCACCATTCGGGTTCAACACTGAAGCTTTCTTT.

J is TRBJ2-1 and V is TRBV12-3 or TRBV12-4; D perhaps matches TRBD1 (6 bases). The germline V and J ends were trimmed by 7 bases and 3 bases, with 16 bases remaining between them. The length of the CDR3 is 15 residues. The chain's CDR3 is CASIPKGHLYNEQFF. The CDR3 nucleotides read TGTGCCAGCATCCCCAAGGGACACCTCTACAATGAGCAGTTCTTC.

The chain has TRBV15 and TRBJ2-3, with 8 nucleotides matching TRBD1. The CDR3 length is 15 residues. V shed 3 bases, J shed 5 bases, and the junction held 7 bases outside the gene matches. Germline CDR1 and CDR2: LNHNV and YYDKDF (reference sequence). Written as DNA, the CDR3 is TGTGCCACCAGCAGCCCGACAGGGGTTCAAGATACGCAGTATTTT. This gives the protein CATSSPTGVQDTQYF.

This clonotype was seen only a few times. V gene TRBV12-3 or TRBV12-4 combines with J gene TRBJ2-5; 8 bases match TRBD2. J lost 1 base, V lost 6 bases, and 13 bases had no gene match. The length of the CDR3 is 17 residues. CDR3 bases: TGTGCCAGCAGCCCCGGAGGAGCGGGAGCACTCCAAGAGACCCAGTACTTC. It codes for CASSPGGAGALQETQYF.

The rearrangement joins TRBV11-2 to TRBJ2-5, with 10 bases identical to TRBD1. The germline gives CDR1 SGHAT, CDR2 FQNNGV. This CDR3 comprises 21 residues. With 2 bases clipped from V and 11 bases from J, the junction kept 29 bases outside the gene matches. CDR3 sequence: CASSLRRGQGVLQSSVNEQYF. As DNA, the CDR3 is TGTGCCAGCAGCTTAAGGCGTGGACAGGGGGTTCTCCAATCCTCAGTCAATGAGCAGTACTTC.